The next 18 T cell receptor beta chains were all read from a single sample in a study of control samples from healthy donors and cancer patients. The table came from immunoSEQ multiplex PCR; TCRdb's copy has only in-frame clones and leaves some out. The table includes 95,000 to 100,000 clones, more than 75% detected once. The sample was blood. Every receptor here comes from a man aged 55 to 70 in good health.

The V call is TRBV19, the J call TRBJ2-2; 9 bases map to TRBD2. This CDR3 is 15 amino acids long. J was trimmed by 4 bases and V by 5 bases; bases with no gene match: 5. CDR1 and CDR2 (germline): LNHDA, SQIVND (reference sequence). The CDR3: CASSPGLASTGELFF. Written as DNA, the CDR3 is TGTGCCAGTAGTCCTGGACTAGCGTCCACCGGGGAGCTGTTTTTT.

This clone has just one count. The CDR3 DNA sequence: TGTGCCAGCACTGCGGACAGGATTACTGGCTACACCTTC. It translates to CASTADRITGYTF. The chain uses TRBV2 and TRBJ1-2, with 7 bases aligning to TRBD1. Germline V CDR1 and CDR2: SNHLY, FYNNEI. The CDR3 consists of 13 residues. V trimming: 7 bases; J trimming: 7 bases; junction bases outside the gene matches: 9.

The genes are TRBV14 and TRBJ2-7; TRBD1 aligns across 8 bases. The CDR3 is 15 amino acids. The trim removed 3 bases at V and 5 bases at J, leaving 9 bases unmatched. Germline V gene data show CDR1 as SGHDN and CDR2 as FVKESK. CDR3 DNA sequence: TGTGCCAGCAGCCATCGACAGGACAGGGTTGACGAGCAGTACTTC. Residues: CASSHRQDRVDEQYF.

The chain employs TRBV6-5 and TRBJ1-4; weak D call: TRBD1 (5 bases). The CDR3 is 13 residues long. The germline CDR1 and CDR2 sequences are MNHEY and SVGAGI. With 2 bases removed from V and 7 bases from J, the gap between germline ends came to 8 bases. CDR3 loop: CASSYSGGEKLFF. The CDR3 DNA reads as TGTGCCAGCAGTTACAGCGGGGGTGAAAAACTGTTTTTT.

The CDR3 sequence: CASSQEFLGLAIYEQYF. The CDR3 bases are TGTGCCAGCAGCCAAGAGTTTTTGGGACTAGCGATCTACGAGCAGTACTTC. The chain has TRBV14 and TRBJ2-7, with 10 nucleotides matching TRBD2. The V gene's germline CDR1 is SGHDN and CDR2 FVKESK. This CDR3 contains 17 residues. Losses at the gene ends were 0 bases for V and 3 bases for J; bases not matched to a gene: 8.

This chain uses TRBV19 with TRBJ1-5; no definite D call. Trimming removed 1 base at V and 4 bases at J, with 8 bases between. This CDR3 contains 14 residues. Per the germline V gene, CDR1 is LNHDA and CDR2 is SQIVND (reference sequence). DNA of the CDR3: TGTGCCAGTAGTATAGTTACGGGGAATCAGCCCCAGCATTTT. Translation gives CASSIVTGNQPQHF.

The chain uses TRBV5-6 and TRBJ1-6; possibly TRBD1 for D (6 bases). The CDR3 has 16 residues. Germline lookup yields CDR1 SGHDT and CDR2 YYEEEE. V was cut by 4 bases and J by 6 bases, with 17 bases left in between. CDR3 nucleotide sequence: TGTGCCAGCAGCCCGGGGGCAGGGTCTAGTAATTCACCCCTCCACTTT. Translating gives CASSPGAGSSNSPLHF.

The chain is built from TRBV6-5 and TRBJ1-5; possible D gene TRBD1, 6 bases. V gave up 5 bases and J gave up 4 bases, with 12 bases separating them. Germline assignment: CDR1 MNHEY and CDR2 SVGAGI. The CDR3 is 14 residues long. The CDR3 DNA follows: TGTGCCAGCAGTAGAACAGGGCGAAATCAGCCCCAGCATTTT. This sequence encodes CASSRTGRNQPQHF.

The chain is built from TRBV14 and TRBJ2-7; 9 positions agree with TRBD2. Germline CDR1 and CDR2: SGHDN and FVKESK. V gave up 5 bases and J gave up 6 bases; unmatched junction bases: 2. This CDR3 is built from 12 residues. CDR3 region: CASSSSGGEQYF. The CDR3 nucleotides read TGTGCCAGCAGCAGTAGCGGGGGCGAGCAGTACTTC.

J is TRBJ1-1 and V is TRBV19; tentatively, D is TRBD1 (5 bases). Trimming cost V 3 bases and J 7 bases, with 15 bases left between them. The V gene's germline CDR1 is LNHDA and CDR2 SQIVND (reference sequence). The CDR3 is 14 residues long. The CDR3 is CASSMGLTTLEAFF. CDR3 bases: TGTGCCAGTAGTATGGGGCTGACTACTCTTGAAGCTTTCTTT.

CDR3 in DNA: TGTGCCAGCAGCCAAGCGAGGGAAAAACTGTTTTTT. Protein: CASSQAREKLFF. The J gene is TRBJ1-4, the V gene TRBV6-5; D call uncertain. Germline CDR1 reads MNHEY; CDR2 reads SVGAGI. The CDR3 runs to 12 residues. Trimming stripped 6 bases from V and 8 bases from J, with 10 bases between.

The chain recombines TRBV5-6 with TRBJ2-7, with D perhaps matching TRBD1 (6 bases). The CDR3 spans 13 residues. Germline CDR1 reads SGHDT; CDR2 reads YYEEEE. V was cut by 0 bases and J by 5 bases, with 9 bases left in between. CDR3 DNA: TGTGCCAGCAGCTTGGACAGGGTTGACGAGCAGTACTTC. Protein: CASSLDRVDEQYF.

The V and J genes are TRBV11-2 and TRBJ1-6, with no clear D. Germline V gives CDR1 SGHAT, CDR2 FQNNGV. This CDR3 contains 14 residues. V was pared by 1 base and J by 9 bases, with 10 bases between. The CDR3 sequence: CASSLVGGRSPLHF. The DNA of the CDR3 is TGTGCCAGCAGCTTAGTGGGTGGGCGTTCACCCCTCCACTTT.

The CDR3 DNA reads as TGTGCCAGCAGCTCCAAGGACAGGCGGCAGTACTTC. It encodes CASSSKDRRQYF. This chain links TRBV11-3 with TRBJ2-7, with 7 nucleotides matching TRBD1. The CDR3 runs 12 residues. After removal of 4 bases from V and 9 bases from J, the junction contained 6 bases not matched to a gene. Germline assignment: CDR1 SGHNT and CDR2 YENEEA. Together with reference TRBV11-3 and TRBJ2-7, the CDR3 gives the full variable domain: EAGVVQSPRYKIIEKKQPVAFWCNPISGHNTLYWYLQNLGQGPELLIRYENEEAVDDSQLPKDRFSAERLKGVDSTLKIQPAELGDSAVYLCASSSKDRRQYFGPGTRLTVT.

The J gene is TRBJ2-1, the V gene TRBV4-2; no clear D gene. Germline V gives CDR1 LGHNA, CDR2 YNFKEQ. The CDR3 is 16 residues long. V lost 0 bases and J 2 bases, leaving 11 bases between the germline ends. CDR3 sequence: CASSQDLIGAYNEQFF. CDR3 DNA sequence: TGTGCCAGCAGCCAAGATTTGATTGGGGCCTACAATGAGCAGTTCTTC.

CDR3 loop: CASSVAYEETQYF. The CDR3 region has the DNA TGTGCCAGCAGCGTAGCTTATGAAGAGACCCAGTACTTC. The rearrangement joins TRBV9 to TRBJ2-5; the D is unclear. The CDR3 loop spans 13 amino acids. Germline lookup yields CDR1 SGDLS and CDR2 YYNGEE. The V and J ends lost 0 bases and 3 bases respectively, with 6 bases between them.

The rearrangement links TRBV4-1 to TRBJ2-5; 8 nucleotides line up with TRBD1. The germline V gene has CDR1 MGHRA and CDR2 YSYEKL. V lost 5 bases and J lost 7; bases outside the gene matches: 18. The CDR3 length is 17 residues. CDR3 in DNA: TGCGCCAGCAGCTCGCGTCTCGGGACAGGCAACCGGTCGACCCAGTACTTC. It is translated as CASSSRLGTGNRSTQYF.

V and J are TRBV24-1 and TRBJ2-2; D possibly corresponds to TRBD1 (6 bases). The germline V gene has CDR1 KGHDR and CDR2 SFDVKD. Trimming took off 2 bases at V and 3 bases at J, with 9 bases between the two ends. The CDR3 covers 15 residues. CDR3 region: CATSDSGQYTGELFF. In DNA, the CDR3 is TGTGCCACCAGTGATTCTGGACAGTACACCGGGGAGCTGTTTTTT.